This T cell receptor (beta chain) was identified in a study of response to subunit inactivated influenza vaccine (dated by TCRdb to 2017 to 2018). General notes on the study: Deep quantitative profiling of the T cell receptor repertoire was used in the study to follow responses to a trivalent subunit inactivated influenza vaccine.

Summary of the overall study and its limitations: The authors proposed that each seasonal influenza vaccination may bring in only a limited number of new T cells.

Preparation of the library involved RT-PCR. TCRdb records Illumina HiSeq 2500 as the sequencer. TCRdb handled the public reads itself, with Q25 trimming in fastp and clone calling in MiXCR, and kept productive beta chains. Every CDR3 protein is listed once, alongside the most common genes and DNA of its rows. A total of 600,000 to 850,000 distinct CDR3 sequences appear in this sample, 13% to 15% of them only once. 6.5% to 8% of the sample is held by the ten biggest clonotypes. The germline V gene (reference sequence) provides CDR1 DFQATT and CDR2 SNEGSKA. From cysteine to phenylalanine, the CDR3 is 12 amino acids long. Only the CDR3 portion is preserved as DNA: 36 bases, with reading frame beginning at the first base. This clonotype was observed many times. No cognate antigen has been identified for it. No quality values exist for individual bases; no much larger clone is one base distant.

Sequenced material: PBMCs from blood, taken around 15 days before vaccination. This receptor was taken from a man aged 45-65 years who received an inactivated influenza vaccine. Donor details come from another sample of the same person, matched by shared clones. The chain is encoded by TRBV20-1 joined to TRBJ2-1, with an unclear D gene assignment. The DNA sequence follows: TGCAGGGTTAAGAAGGATCGCGATGAGCAGTTCTTC. This is translated as CRVKKDRDEQFF.